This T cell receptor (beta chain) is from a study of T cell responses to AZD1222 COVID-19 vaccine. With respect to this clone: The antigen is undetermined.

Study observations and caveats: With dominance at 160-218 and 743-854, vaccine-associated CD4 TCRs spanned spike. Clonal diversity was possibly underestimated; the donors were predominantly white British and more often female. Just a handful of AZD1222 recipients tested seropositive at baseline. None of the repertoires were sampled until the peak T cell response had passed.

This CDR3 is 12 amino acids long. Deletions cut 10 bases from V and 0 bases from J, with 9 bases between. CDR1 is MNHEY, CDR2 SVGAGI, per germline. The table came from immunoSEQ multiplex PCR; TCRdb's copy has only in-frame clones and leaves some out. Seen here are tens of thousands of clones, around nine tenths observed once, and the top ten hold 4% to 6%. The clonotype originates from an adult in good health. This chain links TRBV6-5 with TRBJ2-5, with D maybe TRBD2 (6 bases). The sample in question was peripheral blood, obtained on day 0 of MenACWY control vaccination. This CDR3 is CATGTYQETQYF. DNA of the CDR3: TGTGCCACCGGGACTTACCAAGAGACCCAGTACTTC.